The subject of this entry is one TCR beta chain. TCRdb itself ran the 5' RACE reads through MiXCR, one entry per CDR3 protein. The data hold some 22,000 distinct CDR3 sequences, with about 5.8% observed a single time. This sample's time point: sample taken at primary tumor resection. Unsorted whole RNA of tumor, nontumor lung or frozen PBMC was sequenced. V shed 6 bases and J 5 bases; nucleotides not matched to a gene: 9. Germline V gene lookup returns CDR1 SEHNR and CDR2 FQNEAQ (reference sequence). The CDR3 consists of 15 residues. This sample is part of a study of spatial heterogeneity in lung cancer.

The chain couples TRBV7-9 to TRBJ2-3; 9 bases line up with TRBD1. The sample was PBMCs, taken at surgery. This clonotype was obtained from a male donor with early-stage non-small cell lung cancer. CDR3 coding DNA: TGTGCCAGCAGGACTTGGGACAGGGAGGGAGATACGCAGTATTTT. Translation: CASRTWDREGDTQYF.